This T cell receptor beta chain was observed in a study of T cells in Graves' hyperthyroidism and ophthalmopathy. From RNA transcripts, TCR beta CDR3 regions were amplified. First-round RT-PCR with HTBI primers amplified the TCR CDR3 region. TCRdb reanalysed the multiplex PCR reads using MiXCR and keeps one entry per CDR3 protein. Found here are about 560,000 distinct CDR3 sequences, 16% of them singletons; the top ten hold 15% to 20%. CDR1 is LNHDA, CDR2 SQIVND, per germline (reference sequence). There are 18 residues in the CDR3. After removal of 4 bases from V and 5 bases from J, the junction contained 19 bases not matched to a gene. Findings and limits, study-wide: Ophthalmopathy could be told apart from stable hyperthyroidism with a 13 V-J model.

An absence of ophthalmopathy progression within 18 months meant stable Graves' hyperthyroidism. In the case of this clonotype: Its antigen is undetermined.

The source of this sequence is a woman under 30 with Graves' hyperthyroidism. The chain uses TRBV19 and TRBJ2-7, with 8 nucleotides matching TRBD1. The sequenced sample was blood. The CDR3 bases are TGTGCCAGTAGTAGCAGGAATTCCGGGACAGGCCCCTGGAACGAGCAGTACTTC. This encodes CASSSRNSGTGPWNEQYF.